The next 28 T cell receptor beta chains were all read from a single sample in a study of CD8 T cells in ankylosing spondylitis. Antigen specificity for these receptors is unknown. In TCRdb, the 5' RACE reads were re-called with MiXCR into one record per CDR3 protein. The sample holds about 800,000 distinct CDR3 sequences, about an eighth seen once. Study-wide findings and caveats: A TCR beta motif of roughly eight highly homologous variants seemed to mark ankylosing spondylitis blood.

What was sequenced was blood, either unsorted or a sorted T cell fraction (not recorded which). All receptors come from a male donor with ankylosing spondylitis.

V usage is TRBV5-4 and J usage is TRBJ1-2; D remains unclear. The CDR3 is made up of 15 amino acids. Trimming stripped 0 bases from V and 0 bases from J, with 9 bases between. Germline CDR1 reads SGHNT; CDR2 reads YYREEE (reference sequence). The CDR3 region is CASSLEPDANYGYTF. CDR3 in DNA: TGTGCCAGCAGCTTGGAGCCGGATGCTAACTATGGCTACACCTTC.

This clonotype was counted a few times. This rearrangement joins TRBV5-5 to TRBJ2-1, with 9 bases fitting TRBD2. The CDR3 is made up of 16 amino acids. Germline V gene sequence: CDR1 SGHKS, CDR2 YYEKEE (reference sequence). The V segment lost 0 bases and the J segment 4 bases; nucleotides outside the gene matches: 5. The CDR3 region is CASSLGLAVAYNEQFF. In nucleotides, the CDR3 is TGTGCCAGCAGCTTGGGACTAGCGGTCGCGTACAATGAGCAGTTCTTC.

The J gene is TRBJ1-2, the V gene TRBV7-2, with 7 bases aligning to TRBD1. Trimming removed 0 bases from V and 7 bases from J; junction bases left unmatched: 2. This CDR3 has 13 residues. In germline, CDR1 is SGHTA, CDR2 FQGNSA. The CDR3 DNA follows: TGTGCCAGCAGCTTAGCAGGGGGCATTGGCTACACCTTC. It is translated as CASSLAGGIGYTF. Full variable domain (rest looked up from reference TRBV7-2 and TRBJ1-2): GAGVSQSPSNKVTEKGKDVELRCDPISGHTALYWYRQSLGQGLEFLIYFQGNSAPDKSGLPSDRFSAERTGGSVSTLTIQRTQQEDSAVYLCASSLAGGIGYTFGSGTRLTVV.

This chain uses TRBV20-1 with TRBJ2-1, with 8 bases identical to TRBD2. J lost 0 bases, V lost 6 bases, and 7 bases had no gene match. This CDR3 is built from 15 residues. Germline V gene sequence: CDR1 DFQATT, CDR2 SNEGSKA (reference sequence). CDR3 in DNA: TGCAGTGCGCCGAGCGGGGGCAGCTCCTACAATGAGCAGTTCTTC. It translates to CSAPSGGSSYNEQFF.

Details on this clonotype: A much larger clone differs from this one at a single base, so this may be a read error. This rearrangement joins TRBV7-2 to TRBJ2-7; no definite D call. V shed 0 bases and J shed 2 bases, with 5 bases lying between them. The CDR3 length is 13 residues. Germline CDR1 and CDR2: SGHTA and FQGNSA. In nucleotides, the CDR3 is TGTGCCAGCAGCTTAGCGTACGCCTACGAGCAGTACTTC. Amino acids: CASSLAYAYEQYF.

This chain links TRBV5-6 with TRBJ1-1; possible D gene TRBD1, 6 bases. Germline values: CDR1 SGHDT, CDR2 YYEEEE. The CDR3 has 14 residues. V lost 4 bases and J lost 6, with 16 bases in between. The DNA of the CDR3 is TGTGCCAGCAGCGACCGGGAGAGGGGGGCTGAAGCTTTCTTT. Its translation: CASSDRERGAEAFF.

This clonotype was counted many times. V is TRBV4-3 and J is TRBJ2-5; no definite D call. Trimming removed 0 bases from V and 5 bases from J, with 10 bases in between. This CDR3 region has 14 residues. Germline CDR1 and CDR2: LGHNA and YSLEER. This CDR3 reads CASSQDWAAETQYF. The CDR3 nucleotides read TGCGCCAGCAGCCAAGATTGGGCAGCGGAGACCCAGTACTTC.

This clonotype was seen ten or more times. In DNA, the CDR3 is TGCAGTGCCCCTTCCCGTTTGAACACCGGGGAGCTGTTTTTT. Translated, it gives CSAPSRLNTGELFF. The chain carries TRBV20-1 and TRBJ2-2; unclear D gene. This CDR3 spans 14 amino acids. The V gene lost 6 bases and the J gene lost 1 base, with 12 bases spanning the gap. Per the germline V gene, CDR1 is DFQATT and CDR2 is SNEGSKA (reference sequence).

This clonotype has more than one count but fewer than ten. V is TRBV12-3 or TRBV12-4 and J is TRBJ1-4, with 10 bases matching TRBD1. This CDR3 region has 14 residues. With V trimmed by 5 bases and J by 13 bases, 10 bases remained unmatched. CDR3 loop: CASSIRDRGRALFF. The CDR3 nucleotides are TGTGCCAGCAGTATCCGGGACAGGGGCCGCGCACTGTTTTTT.

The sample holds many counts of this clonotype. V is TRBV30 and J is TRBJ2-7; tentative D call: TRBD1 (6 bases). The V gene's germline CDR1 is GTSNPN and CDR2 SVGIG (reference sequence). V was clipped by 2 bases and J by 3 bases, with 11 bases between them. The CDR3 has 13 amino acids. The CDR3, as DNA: TGTGCCTGGAGTAACCCGACAGGCTACGAGCAGTACTTC. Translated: CAWSNPTGYEQYF.

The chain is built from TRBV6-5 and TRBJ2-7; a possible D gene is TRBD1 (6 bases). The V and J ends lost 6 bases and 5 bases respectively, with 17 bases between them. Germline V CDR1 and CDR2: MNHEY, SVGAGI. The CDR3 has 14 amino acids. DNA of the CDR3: TGTGCCAGCAGGTATGGACAGAGTTTTGACGAGCAGTACTTC. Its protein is CASRYGQSFDEQYF.

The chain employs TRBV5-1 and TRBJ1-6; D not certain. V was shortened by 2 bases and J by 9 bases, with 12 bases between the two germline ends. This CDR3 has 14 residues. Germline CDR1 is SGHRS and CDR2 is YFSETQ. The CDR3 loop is CASSFGAGFSPLHF. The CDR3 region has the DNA TGCGCCAGCAGCTTCGGTGCAGGATTTTCACCCCTCCACTTT.

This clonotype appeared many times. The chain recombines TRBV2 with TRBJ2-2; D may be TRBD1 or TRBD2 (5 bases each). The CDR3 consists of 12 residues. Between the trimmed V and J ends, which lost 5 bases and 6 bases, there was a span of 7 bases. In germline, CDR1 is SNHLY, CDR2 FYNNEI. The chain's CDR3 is CASSRDAGELFF. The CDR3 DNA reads TGTGCCAGCAGTAGGGACGCCGGGGAGCTGTTTTTT.

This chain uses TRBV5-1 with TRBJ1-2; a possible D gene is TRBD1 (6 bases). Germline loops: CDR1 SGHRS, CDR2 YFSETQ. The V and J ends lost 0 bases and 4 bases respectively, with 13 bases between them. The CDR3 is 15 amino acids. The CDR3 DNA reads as TGCGCCAGCAGCTTGGCGGAGGGGGACATCTATGGCTACACCTTC. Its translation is CASSLAEGDIYGYTF. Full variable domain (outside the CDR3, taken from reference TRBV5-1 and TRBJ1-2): KAGVTQTPRYLIKTRGQQVTLSCSPISGHRSVSWYQQTPGQGLQFLFEYFSETQRNKGNFPGRFSGRQFSNSRSEMNVSTLELGDSALYLCASSLAEGDIYGYTFGSGTRLTVV.

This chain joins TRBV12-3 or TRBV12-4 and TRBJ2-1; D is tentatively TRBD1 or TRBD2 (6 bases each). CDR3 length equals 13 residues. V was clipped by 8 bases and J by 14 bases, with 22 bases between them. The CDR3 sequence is CASSPLGGRSEFF. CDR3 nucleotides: TGTGCCAGCTCCCCCCTAGGGGGGCGATCGGAGTTCTTC.

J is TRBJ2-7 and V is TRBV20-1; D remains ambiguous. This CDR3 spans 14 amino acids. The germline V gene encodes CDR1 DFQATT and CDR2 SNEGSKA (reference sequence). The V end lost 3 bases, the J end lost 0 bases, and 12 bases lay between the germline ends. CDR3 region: CSARPLRSSYEQYF. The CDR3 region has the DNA TGCAGTGCTAGGCCCTTGAGAAGCTCCTACGAGCAGTACTTC.

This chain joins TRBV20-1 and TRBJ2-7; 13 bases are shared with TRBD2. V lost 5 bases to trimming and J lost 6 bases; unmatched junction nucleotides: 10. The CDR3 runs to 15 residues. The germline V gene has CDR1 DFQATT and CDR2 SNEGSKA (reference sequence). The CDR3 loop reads CSAGTTSGGALEQYF. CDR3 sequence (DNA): TGCAGTGCTGGGACCACTAGCGGGGGGGCCCTCGAGCAGTACTTC.

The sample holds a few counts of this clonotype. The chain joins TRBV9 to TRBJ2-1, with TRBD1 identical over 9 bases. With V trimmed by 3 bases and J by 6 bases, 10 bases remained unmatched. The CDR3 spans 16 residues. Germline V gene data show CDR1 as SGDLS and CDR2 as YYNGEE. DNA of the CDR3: TGTGCCAGCAGCGGACAGACAGGGGGGGAAATCAATGAGCAGTTCTTC. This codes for CASSGQTGGEINEQFF.

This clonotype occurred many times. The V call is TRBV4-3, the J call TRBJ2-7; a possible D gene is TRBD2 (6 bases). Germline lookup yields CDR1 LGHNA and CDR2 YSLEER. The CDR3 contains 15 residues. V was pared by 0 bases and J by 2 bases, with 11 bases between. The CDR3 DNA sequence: TGCGCCAGCAGCCAAGATTTAGCGGTTACCTACGAGCAGTACTTC. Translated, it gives CASSQDLAVTYEQYF.

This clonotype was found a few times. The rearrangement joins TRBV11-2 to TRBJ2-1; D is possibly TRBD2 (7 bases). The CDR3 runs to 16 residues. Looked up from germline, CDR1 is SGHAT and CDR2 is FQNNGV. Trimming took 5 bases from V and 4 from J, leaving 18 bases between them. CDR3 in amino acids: CASSQWGRERYNEQFF. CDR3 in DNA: TGTGCCAGCAGCCAGTGGGGGCGGGAGCGGTACAATGAGCAGTTCTTC. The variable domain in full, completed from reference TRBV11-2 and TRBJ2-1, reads EAGVAQSPRYKIIEKRQSVAFWCNPISGHATLYWYQQILGQGPKLLIQFQNNGVVDDSQLPKDRFSAERLKGVDSTLKIQPAKLEDSAVYLCASSQWGRERYNEQFFGPGTRLTVL.

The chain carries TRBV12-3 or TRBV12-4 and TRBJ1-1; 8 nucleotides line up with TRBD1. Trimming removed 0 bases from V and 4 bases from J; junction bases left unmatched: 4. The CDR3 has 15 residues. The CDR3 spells CASSLAIGQGTEAFF. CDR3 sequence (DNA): TGTGCCAGCAGTTTAGCTATCGGACAGGGCACTGAAGCTTTCTTT.

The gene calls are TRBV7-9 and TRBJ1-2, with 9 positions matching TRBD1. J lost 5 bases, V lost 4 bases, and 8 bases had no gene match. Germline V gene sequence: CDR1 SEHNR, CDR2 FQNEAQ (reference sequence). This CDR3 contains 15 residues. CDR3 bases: TGTGCCAGCAGCTCTTCCGGGACAGGGCTGTATGGCTACACCTTC. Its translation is CASSSSGTGLYGYTF.

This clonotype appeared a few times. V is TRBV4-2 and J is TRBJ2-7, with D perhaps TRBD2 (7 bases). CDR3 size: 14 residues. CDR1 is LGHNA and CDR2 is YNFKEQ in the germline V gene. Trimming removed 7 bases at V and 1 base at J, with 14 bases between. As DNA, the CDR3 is TGTGCCAGCACCCGGGGGAGGGGGTCCTACGAGCAGTACTTC. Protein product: CASTRGRGSYEQYF.

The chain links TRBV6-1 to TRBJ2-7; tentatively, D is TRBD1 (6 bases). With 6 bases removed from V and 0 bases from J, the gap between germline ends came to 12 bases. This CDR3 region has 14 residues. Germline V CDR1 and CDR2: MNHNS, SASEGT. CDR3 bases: TGTGCCAGCAGGAACAGGGTAACCTCCTACGAGCAGTACTTC. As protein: CASRNRVTSYEQYF.

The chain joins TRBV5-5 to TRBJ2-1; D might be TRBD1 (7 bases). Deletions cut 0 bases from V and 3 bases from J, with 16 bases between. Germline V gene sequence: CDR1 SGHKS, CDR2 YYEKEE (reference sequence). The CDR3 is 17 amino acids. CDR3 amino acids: CASSLVGGQFFYNEQFF. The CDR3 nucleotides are TGTGCCAGCAGCTTGGTGGGGGGACAGTTCTTCTACAATGAGCAGTTCTTC. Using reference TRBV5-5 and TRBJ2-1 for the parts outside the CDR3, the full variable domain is DAGVTQSPTHLIKTRGQQVTLRCSPISGHKSVSWYQQVLGQGPQFIFQYYEKEERGRGNFPDRFSARQFPNYSSELNVNALLLGDSALYLCASSLVGGQFFYNEQFFGPGTRLTVL.

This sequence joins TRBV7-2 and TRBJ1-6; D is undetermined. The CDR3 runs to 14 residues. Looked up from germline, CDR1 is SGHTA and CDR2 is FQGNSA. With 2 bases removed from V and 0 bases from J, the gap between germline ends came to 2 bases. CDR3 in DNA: TGTGCCAGCAGCTTACCCTCCTATAATTCACCCCTCCACTTT. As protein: CASSLPSYNSPLHF. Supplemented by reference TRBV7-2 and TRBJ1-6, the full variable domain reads GAGVSQSPSNKVTEKGKDVELRCDPISGHTALYWYRQSLGQGLEFLIYFQGNSAPDKSGLPSDRFSAERTGGSVSTLTIQRTQQEDSAVYLCASSLPSYNSPLHFGNGTRLTVT.

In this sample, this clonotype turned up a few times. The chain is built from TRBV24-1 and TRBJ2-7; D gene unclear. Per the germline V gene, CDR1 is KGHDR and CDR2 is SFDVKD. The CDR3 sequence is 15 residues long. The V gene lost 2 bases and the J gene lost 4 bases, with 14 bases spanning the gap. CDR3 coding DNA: TGTGCCACCAGTGATTCCCGTACCCCAGAATACGAGCAGTACTTC. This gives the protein CATSDSRTPEYEQYF.

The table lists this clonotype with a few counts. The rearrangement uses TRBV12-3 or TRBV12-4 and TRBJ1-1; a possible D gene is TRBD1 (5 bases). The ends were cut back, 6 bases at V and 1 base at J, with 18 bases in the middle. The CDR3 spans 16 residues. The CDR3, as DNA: TGTGCCAGCAGAACGGGGATGAGGACACAGAACACTGAAGCTTTCTTT. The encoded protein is CASRTGMRTQNTEAFF.